This T cell receptor beta chain was identified in a study of blood T cell repertoires in COVID-19. Study-level background: The origin of the acute and convalescent COVID-19 samples was the United States, Italy and Spain.

The CDR3 spans 15 residues. Looked up from germline, CDR1 is SQVTM and CDR2 is ANQGSEA. V lost 4 bases and J lost 3, with 19 bases in between. Original analysis: Amplifying reference gene primers gave estimates of nucleated cell counts. TCRdb keeps only in-frame clones here, not all; method: immunoSEQ multiplex PCR. D and trimming were read from the DNA, whereas the V and J calls and clone size are those reported in that table. Of tens of thousands of clones in the sample, around 81% are singletons; the top ten hold over 35%. This clonotype was obtained from a man older than 75 with acute or convalescent COVID-19. Material for sequencing was peripheral blood. The V and J genes are TRBV29-1 and TRBJ2-7; tentative D call: TRBD1 (6 bases). The CDR3 loop reads CSVVRWDTKGYEQYF. CDR3 DNA sequence: TGCAGCGTTGTAAGATGGGACACAAAAGGCTACGAGCAGTACTTC.